This T cell receptor (beta chain) was captured by sequencing in a study of CD8+ T cells in alopecia areata. Looking at the study overall: Patients remained on tofacitinib for 6 to 18 months and then went 6 months without it. General study points: Both scalp clonality and the expanded CD8+ clones among the top 100 showed a significant decrease with tofacitinib. There were also resident alphabeta T cells of normal skin sequenced in scalp samples.

The treatment: oral pan-JAK inhibitor, 5-10 mg twice daily. Peripheral blood samples and lesional scalp punch biopsies were obtained from alopecia areata patients. Sequencing used cDNA as its template, made by extracting RNA and reverse transcribing it. TCRdb keeps only in-frame clones here, not all; method: immunoSEQ multiplex PCR. The sample comprises under 350,000 clones, roughly 64% of which are singletons, and 1.8% rests with the top ten. V was clipped by 0 bases and J by 4 bases; unmatched bases: 1. CDR1 and CDR2 from the germline V gene are GTSNPN and SVGIG (reference sequence). The CDR3 is made up of 14 amino acids. Regarding this clone: Its specificity is not known.

This clonotype originated in a human donor with alopecia areata. The input for sequencing was CD4+ T cells sorted from blood, taken at week 24, from a patient treated with tofacitinib. V gene TRBV30 combines with J gene TRBJ1-5; 9 bases map to TRBD1. The CDR3 spells CAWSVGTGNQPQHF. CDR3 sequence (DNA): TGTGCCTGGAGTGTAGGGACAGGGAATCAGCCCCAGCATTTT.